The present entry profiles one TCR beta chain with its context. What this receptor recognizes is not known. No base-level quality is on record; no much larger clone is a single base apart. The CDR3 regions of human TCRbeta chains were subjected to immunosequencing. In the source study's methods: TCRs in the repertoires were matched against a reference library of SARS-CoV-2-specific TCRs that had been generated with the MIRA antigen-specificity platform. Breadth was defined as the fraction of unique TCRs that were SARS-CoV-2-associated. Depth was defined as the fraction of total T cells that were SARS-CoV-2-associated. Using the MIRA data, each spike-specific TCR was mapped to the spike region that the TCR reacts to and placed in a CD4 or CD8 class. Log10-transformed breadth and depth values were compared by one-way ANOVA with Sidak's multiple comparisons tests. In its TCRdb copy, this immuneACCESS table keeps in-frame sequences only and misses some clones. Where compared with another copy, unresolved V genes explain less than half of these, and the others have no known cause. The V and J calls and clone size are taken from that table; D and trimming were inferred from the DNA. Present in this sample are about 270,000 clones, 90% to 95% of which were seen just once. Jointly, the top ten make up roughly 0.6% of the sample.

The data belong to a study of T cell responses to AZD1222 COVID-19 vaccine (dated by TCRdb to about 2021). Regarding the complete study: A total of just over 230 trial participants underwent TCR sequencing, of whom about 210 had received two doses of AZD1222 and roughly 26 had received two doses of the MenACWY control vaccine. Enrollment into the trials was organized by age into subgroups of 18-55, 56-69 and 70-plus years, and those subgroups contained 148, 28 and 57 TCR-sequenced participants, respectively.

In the paper's terms, the time point label means: about 28 days (+/-7) after the second vaccine dose. Because spike-specific TCR depth and breadth did not differ between the two schedules, AZD1222 recipients who got a second dose at roughly 4 weeks were pooled with those who got a second dose at roughly 12 weeks. Samples from vaccinated people were obtained from the UK trials COV001 and COV002, which included a single-blind randomized controlled phase 2/3 trial of AZD1222 (ChAdOx1 nCoV-19) in healthy adults. For TCRbeta chain sequencing, PBMC samples from trial participants were taken at day 0 and at day 28 after the second dose. The CDR3 holds 14 amino acids from the cysteine to the phenylalanine. CDR3 DNA is the only sequence kept; it has 42 bases, read in frame from the first base. CDR1 and CDR2, looked up from the germline V gene, are MDHEN and SYDVKM. V is shortened by 3 bases, J by 4 bases, and the region joining them spans 12 bases.

The full study reports these points: After two AZD1222 doses, both the breadth and the depth of spike-specific TCRs were significantly higher than at day 0 and than in MenACWY recipients. Participants were mostly white British and included more females than males, and it was suggested by the authors that clonal diversity may have been underestimated. Because no samples from the day 14 peak response were available, repertoires could be characterized only after the peak T cell response. Reportedly, close to half of the unique spike-specific TCRs recognized epitopes lying outside the regions that are mutated in the B.1.351 and B.1.1.7 variants. Vaccine-associated CD4 TCRs spanned the whole spike protein, with dominant responses in regions 160-218 and 743-854. The 56-69-year group was small, and its depth increase did not reach significance, likely because of low power. Conclusions about previously exposed vaccinees are limited, since just five or six AZD1222 recipients were seropositive for SARS-CoV-2 at baseline.

This TCR was sampled from an adult who received the AZD1222 COVID-19 vaccine. The source was peripheral blood, collected 28 days after the second AZD1222 dose. The chain was built from TRBV28 and TRBJ2-5; 5 matching bases give a weak D call of TRBD2. CDR3 region: CASSFVGVGETQYF. The base sequence is TGTGCCAGCAGTTTTGTGGGAGTGGGAGAGACCCAGTACTTC.